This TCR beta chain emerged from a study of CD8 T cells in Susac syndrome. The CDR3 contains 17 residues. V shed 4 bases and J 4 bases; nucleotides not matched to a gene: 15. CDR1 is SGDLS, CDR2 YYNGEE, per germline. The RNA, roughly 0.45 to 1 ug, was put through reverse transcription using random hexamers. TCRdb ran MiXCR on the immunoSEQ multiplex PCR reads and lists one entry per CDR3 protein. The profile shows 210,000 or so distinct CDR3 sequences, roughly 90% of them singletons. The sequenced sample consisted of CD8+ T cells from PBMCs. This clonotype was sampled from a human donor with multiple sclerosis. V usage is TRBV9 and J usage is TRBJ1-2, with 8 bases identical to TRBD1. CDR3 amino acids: CASSSRTGLGGSYGYTF. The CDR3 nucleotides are TGTGCCAGCAGCTCGCGGACAGGGCTCGGAGGTTCCTATGGCTACACCTTC.